What follows is one TCR beta chain and its context. The antigen remains undetermined. This record belongs to a study of chemoradiotherapy in HPV16-positive cancers. The CDR3 runs to 13 residues. From germline, CDR1 is SGHAT and CDR2 FQNNGV. Trimming pared 3 bases from V and 4 bases from J, leaving 9 bases between. Study-level results: Candidate HPV-specific clones and E7-related TCR motifs grew in tumor during treatment. HPV-specific T cells were functionally defined from only a couple of HPV16-positive patients.

TCRdb's table, derived via immunoSEQ multiplex PCR, lists solely in-frame clones and lacks some. Of 11,000 or so clones detected, 63% appear once; the ten largest clones hold around 21%. This TCR was sampled from a human donor with HPV-associated anogenital cancer. The specimen was obtained from a patient who underwent chemoradiotherapy. The rearrangement joins TRBV11-2 to TRBJ1-1; D remains ambiguous. The CDR3 sequence is CASSFTGSTEAFF. Written as DNA, the CDR3 is TGTGCCAGCAGCTTCACCGGGAGCACTGAAGCTTTCTTT.